This T cell receptor (beta chain) was recorded in a study of human T cells and chemical hapten exposure. Study overall: Patch tests containing 0.01% DPC, applied to the upper back, were read at 6 days. Findings and limits, study-wide: The number of TCRs over 1 in 1000 frequency stayed unchanged after DPC.

TCRdb reanalysed the RACE reads using MiXCR and keeps one entry per CDR3 protein. The sample yields approximately 97,000 distinct CDR3 sequences, 25% to 30% seen once. With regard to this clonotype: Its antigen is still unknown.

The V and J ends lost 4 bases and 6 bases respectively, with 13 bases between them. CDR3 size: 14 residues. The germline gives CDR1 SNHLY, CDR2 FYNNEI. As for time point: patch test 3, about 24 weeks after DPC sensitization. Treatment defined: therapeutic diphenylcyclopropenone sensitization with weekly scalp DPC. Donors, patients with alopecia ranging from 18 to 70 years old and judged suitable for DPC, provided samples. The chain carries TRBV2 and TRBJ1-5; no clear D gene. Sequences were derived from whole blood, sampled in connection with sensitization to the hapten diphenylcyclopropenone (DPC). The sequence was collected from a middle-aged man with alopecia areata. Some clones in this sample may be carry-over from other donors' samples. CDR3: CASSGSRVIQPQHF. CDR3 in DNA: TGTGCCAGCAGTGGGTCGAGGGTAATTCAGCCCCAGCATTTT.